This entry is about one T cell receptor (beta chain). Its antigen is not known. The V gene's germline CDR1 is ENHRY and CDR2 SYGVKD. The V gene lost 3 bases and the J gene lost 2 bases, with 11 bases spanning the gap. This CDR3 has 14 residues. TCRdb re-analysed the RT-PCR reads in MiXCR, keeping a single row per CDR3 protein. The sample records about 520,000 distinct CDR3 sequences, less than 30% being singletons. This record comes from a study of response to subunit inactivated influenza vaccine. Study-level findings and limits: A suggestion made by the authors is that each seasonal influenza vaccination recruits few new T cells.

The chain combines TRBV10-3 with TRBJ2-7; D is possibly TRBD1 (5 bases). The specimen was CD4+ T cells sorted from PBMCs, collected roughly 5 days after vaccination. The sequence came from a man aged 45-60 years who received an inactivated influenza vaccine. CDR3 region: CAISDRAGTYEQYF. The CDR3 region has the DNA TGTGCCATCAGTGATAGGGCAGGGACCTACGAGCAGTACTTC.